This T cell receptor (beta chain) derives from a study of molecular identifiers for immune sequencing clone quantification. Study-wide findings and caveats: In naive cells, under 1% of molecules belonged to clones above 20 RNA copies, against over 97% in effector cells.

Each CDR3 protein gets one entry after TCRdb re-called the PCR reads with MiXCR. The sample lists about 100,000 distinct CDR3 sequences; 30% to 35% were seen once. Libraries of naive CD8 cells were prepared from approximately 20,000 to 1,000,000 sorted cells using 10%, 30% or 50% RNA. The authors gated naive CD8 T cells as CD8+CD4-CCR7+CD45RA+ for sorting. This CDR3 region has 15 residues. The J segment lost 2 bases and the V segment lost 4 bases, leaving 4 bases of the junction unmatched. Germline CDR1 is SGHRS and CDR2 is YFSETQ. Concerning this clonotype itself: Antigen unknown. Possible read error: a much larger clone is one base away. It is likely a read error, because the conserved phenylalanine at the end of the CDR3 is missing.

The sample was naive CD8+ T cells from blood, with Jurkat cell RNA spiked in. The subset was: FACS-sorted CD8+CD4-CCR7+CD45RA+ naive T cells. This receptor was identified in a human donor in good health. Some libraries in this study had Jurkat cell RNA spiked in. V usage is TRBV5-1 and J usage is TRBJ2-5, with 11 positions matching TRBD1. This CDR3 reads CASSERDRGQETQYS. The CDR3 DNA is TGCGCCAGCAGCGAACGGGACAGGGGGCAAGAGACCCAGTACTCC.